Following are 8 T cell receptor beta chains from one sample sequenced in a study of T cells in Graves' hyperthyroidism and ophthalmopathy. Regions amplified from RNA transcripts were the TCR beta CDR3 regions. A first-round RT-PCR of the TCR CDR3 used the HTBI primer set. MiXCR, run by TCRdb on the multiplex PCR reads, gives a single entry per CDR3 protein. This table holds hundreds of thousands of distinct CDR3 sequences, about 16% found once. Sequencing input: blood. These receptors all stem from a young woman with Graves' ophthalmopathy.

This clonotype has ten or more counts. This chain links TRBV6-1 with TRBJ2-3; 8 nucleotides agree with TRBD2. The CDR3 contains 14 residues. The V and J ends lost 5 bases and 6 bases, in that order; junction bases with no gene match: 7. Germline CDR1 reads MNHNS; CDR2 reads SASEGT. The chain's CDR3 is CASSPGTRLDTQYF. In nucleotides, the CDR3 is TGTGCCAGCAGTCCCGGGACTAGGTTGGATACGCAGTATTTT.

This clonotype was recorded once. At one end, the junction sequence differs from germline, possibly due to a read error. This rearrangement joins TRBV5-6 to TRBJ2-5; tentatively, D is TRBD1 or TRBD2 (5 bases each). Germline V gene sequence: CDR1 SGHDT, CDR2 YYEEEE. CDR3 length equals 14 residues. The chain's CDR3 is CANSPVGAGETQYF. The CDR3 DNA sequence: TGTGCCAACAGCCCCGTAGGGGCGGGAGAGACCCAGTACTTC.

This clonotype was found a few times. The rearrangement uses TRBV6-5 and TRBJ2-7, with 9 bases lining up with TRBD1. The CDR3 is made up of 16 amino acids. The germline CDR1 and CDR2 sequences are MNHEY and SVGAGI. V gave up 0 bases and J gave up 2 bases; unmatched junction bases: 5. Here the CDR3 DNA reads TGTGCCAGCAGTTACTCCGGGACAGGGAATCCCTACGAGCAGTACTTC. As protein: CASSYSGTGNPYEQYF.

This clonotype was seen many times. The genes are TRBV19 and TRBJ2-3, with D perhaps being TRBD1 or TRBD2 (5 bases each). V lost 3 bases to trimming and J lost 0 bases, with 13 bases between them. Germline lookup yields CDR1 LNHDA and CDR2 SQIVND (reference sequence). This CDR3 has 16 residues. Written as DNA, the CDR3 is TGTGCCAGTAGTATCGGACTGGGGGTAAGCACAGATACGCAGTATTTT. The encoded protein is CASSIGLGVSTDTQYF.

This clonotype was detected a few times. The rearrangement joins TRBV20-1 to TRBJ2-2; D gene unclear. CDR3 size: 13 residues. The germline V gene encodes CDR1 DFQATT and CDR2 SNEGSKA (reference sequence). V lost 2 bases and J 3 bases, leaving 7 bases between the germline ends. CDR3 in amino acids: CSARHRDTGELFF. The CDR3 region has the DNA TGCAGTGCTAGACACAGAGACACCGGGGAGCTGTTTTTT.

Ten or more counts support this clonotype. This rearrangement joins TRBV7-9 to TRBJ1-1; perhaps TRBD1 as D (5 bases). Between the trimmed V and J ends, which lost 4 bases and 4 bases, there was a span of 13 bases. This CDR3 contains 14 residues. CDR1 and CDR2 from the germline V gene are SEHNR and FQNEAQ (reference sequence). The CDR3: CASSSPTGTTEAFF. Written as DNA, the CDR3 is TGTGCCAGCAGCTCTCCTACGGGGACCACTGAAGCTTTCTTT. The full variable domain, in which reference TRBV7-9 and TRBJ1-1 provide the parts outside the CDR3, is DTGVSQNPRHKITKRGQNVTFRCDPISEHNRLYWYRQTLGQGPEFLTYFQNEAQLEKSRLLSDRFSAERPKGSFSTLEIQRTEQGDSAMYLCASSSPTGTTEAFFGQGTRLTVV.

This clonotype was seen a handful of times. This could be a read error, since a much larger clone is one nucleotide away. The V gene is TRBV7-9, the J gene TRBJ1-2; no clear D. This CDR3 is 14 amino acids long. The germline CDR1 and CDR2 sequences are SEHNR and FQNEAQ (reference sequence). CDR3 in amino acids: CASSPVGQSYGHTF. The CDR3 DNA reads TGTGCCAGCAGCCCGGTAGGGCAGAGCTATGGCCACACCTTC.

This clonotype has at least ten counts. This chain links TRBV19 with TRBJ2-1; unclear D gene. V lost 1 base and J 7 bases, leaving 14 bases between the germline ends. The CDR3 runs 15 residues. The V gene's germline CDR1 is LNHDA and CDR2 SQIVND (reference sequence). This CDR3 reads CASSIVDGSVNEQFF. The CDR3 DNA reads TGTGCCAGTAGTATAGTAGACGGAAGCGTAAATGAGCAGTTCTTC.